The T cell receptor beta chain under discussion was sequenced for a study of blood T cell repertoires in COVID-19. Background on the study: The United States, Italy and Spain provided the acute and convalescent COVID-19 samples.

As originally analysed: Reference gene primer amplification gave estimated nucleated cell counts. The repertoire was sequenced with immunoSEQ multiplex PCR; TCRdb's copy has only in-frame clones and lacks some. V and J calls and clone size follow that table, whereas D and trimming were derived from the DNA. The table records roughly 280,000 clones, over 80% of them present only once. Trimming stripped 1 base from V and 0 bases from J, with 13 bases between. This CDR3 comprises 16 residues. Germline V gene data show CDR1 as MNHEY and CDR2 as SMNVEV (reference sequence). The chain recombines TRBV27 with TRBJ2-7; TRBD1 is a possible D gene (6 bases). This TCR derives from a young woman with acute COVID-19. The specimen sequenced was PBMCs or T cells enriched from blood (not recorded which). CDR3 loop: CASSLFGDIASYEQYF. As DNA, the CDR3 is TGTGCCAGCAGTTTATTTGGGGACATCGCCTCCTACGAGCAGTACTTC.